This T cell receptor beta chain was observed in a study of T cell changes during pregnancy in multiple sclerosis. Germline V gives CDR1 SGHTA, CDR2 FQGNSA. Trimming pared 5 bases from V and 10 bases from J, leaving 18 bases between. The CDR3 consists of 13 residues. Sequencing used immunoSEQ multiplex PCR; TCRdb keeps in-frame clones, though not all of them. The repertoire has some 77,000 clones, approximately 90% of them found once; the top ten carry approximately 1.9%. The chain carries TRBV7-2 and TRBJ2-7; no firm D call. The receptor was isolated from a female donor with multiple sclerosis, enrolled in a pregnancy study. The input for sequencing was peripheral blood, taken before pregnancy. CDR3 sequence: CASSPRQASRQYF. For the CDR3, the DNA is TGTGCCAGCAGCCCCCGCCAAGCTTCACGACAGTACTTC.